The clone carrying this T cell receptor (beta chain) was counted many times. The CDR3 spans 17 residues. V lost 2 bases and J lost 4, with 21 bases in between. Germline assignment: CDR1 DFQATT and CDR2 SNEGSKA (reference sequence). These data originate in a study of T-cell reconstitution after alpha-beta-depleted transplantation in children. Molecular barcoding with unique molecular identifiers was used for the TCRbeta library. Via MiXCR, TCRdb re-called the PCR reads, giving one row per CDR3 protein. This repertoire shows nearly 20,000 distinct CDR3 sequences, around 13% found once; its top ten account for around 36%.

This TCR came from a female patient between 2 and 10 years old who had a stem cell transplant for congenital amegakaryocytic thrombocytopenia, so the T cells may come from the graft donor. The input for sequencing was PBMCs, mostly from graft donor cells, taken 60 days after TCRalphabeta/CD19-depleted stem cell transplant. The rearrangement links TRBV20-1 to TRBJ2-1; D possibly corresponds to TRBD1 (5 bases). The CDR3 protein is CSARNARTSLEYNEQFF. The CDR3 coding sequence is TGCAGTGCTAGAAACGCCCGGACATCTCTGGAATACAATGAGCAGTTCTTC.